Here is one T cell receptor beta chain with its context. Authors' analysis steps: The authors estimated nucleated cell counts from reference gene primer amplification. Only in-frame clones appear in the TCRdb table, and some are missing; sequencing was by immunoSEQ multiplex PCR. V and J calls and clone size come straight from that table; D and trimming were deduced from the DNA. The table shows around 200,000 clones, with less than 85% occurring only once. These data are taken from a study of blood T cell repertoires in COVID-19. Across the whole study: PBMCs, B-cell-depleted T cells, or T cells were the source of the cDNA or gDNA that made up the material.

The CDR3 has 17 amino acids. Germline V gene data show CDR1 as SGHRS and CDR2 as YFSETQ. V shed 4 bases, J shed 0 bases, and the junction held 6 bases outside the gene matches. The material sequenced was peripheral blood. The V gene is TRBV5-1, the J gene TRBJ2-3, with 12 nucleotides matching TRBD2. The source of this sequence is a human donor in a cohort sampled during active COVID-19. Here the CDR3 DNA reads TGCGCCAGCAGCCCGGGACTAGCGGGCGCGAGCACAGATACGCAGTATTTT. Encoded protein: CASSPGLAGASTDTQYF.